This entry lists 14 T cell receptor beta chains sequenced from one sample in a study of blood T cell repertoires in COVID-19. TCRdb's table, derived via immunoSEQ multiplex PCR, lists solely in-frame clones and lacks some. The sample records around 97,000 clones, 88% being singletons. The sample taken for sequencing was peripheral blood. The source of these receptors is a human donor in a cohort sampled during active COVID-19.

The chain recombines TRBV11-2 with TRBJ2-2, with TRBD2 identical over 7 bases. The CDR3 extends over 16 amino acids. The V gene's germline CDR1 is SGHAT and CDR2 FQNNGV. Germline trimming cut 5 bases from V and 6 bases from J; bases unmatched to any gene: 12. The CDR3 DNA is TGTGCCAGCAGCCGCACTAGCGTCTCTATCGCCGGGGAGCTGTTTTTT. It codes for CASSRTSVSIAGELFF. The whole variable domain, remainder taken from reference TRBV11-2 and TRBJ2-2, is EAGVAQSPRYKIIEKRQSVAFWCNPISGHATLYWYQQILGQGPKLLIQFQNNGVVDDSQLPKDRFSAERLKGVDSTLKIQPAKLEDSAVYLCASSRTSVSIAGELFFGEGSRLTVL.

This chain links TRBV5-4 with TRBJ2-7; 11 bases line up with TRBD1. Germline CDR1 SGHNT, CDR2 YYREEE (reference sequence). This CDR3 is 15 amino acids long. The V gene end was trimmed by 3 bases and the J gene end by 2 bases; junction bases not matched to a gene: 4. The CDR3 reads CASSSTGQGAYEQYF. The CDR3 bases are TGTGCCAGCAGCTCTACGGGACAGGGGGCCTACGAGCAGTACTTC.

This chain connects TRBV19 to TRBJ2-3; tentatively, D is TRBD2 (6 bases). V shed 5 bases and J shed 5 bases, with 11 bases lying between them. The CDR3 length is 13 residues. Germline loops: CDR1 LNHDA, CDR2 SQIVND (reference sequence). The CDR3 region is CASSPEGGDTQYF. CDR3 DNA sequence: TGTGCCAGTAGTCCGGAGGGCGGAGATACGCAGTATTTT. The full variable domain, its missing parts supplied by reference TRBV19 and TRBJ2-3, is DGGITQSPKYLFRKEGQNVTLSCEQNLNHDAMYWYRQDPGQGLRLIYYSQIVNDFQKGDIAEGYSVSREKKESFPLTVTSAQKNPTAFYLCASSPEGGDTQYFGPGTRLTVL.

The chain uses TRBV4-2 and TRBJ2-7; weak D call: TRBD1 (7 bases). Trimming stripped 0 bases from V and 2 bases from J, with 8 bases between. This CDR3 is built from 14 residues. From germline, CDR1 is LGHNA and CDR2 YNFKEQ. In nucleotides, the CDR3 is TGTGCCAGCAGCCAAGACAGGGGGGCCTACGAGCAGTACTTC. Translated, it gives CASSQDRGAYEQYF.

The rearrangement uses TRBV7-3 and TRBJ2-1; a weak D match, TRBD1 (6 bases). The V and J ends lost 5 bases and 6 bases respectively, with 14 bases between them. Germline CDR1 is SGHTA and CDR2 is FQGTGA. There are 14 residues in the CDR3. In DNA, the CDR3 is TGTGCCAGCAGCCTCTCCCGGACAGTCAATGAGCAGTTCTTC. Its translation: CASSLSRTVNEQFF.

CDR3 residues: CASSDSAGDGYTF. In DNA form, the CDR3 reads TGTGCCAGCAGTGACTCCGCAGGGGACGGCTACACCTTC. The chain is built from TRBV6-4 and TRBJ1-2; tentative D call: TRBD1 (6 bases). The CDR3 has 13 residues. Trimming cost V 0 bases and J 8 bases, with 10 bases left between them. The germline CDR1 and CDR2 sequences are MRHNA and SNTAGT.

The chain couples TRBV12-3 or TRBV12-4 to TRBJ2-1, with D perhaps matching TRBD2 (6 bases). Trimming pared 6 bases from V and 6 bases from J, leaving 12 bases between. There are 13 residues in the CDR3. This CDR3 reads CASSHGGSNEQFF. CDR3 nucleotide sequence: TGTGCCAGCAGCCACGGAGGGAGCAATGAGCAGTTCTTC.

This sequence joins TRBV4-2 and TRBJ2-1, with TRBD2 identical over 10 bases. The V gene's germline CDR1 is LGHNA and CDR2 YNFKEQ. The V gene end was trimmed by 1 base and the J gene end by 4 bases; junction bases not matched to a gene: 1. The CDR3 is 15 residues long. In DNA, the CDR3 is TGTGCCAGCAGCCAAGGGACTAGCGGTTACAATGAGCAGTTCTTC. Amino acid sequence: CASSQGTSGYNEQFF.

The chain carries TRBV27 and TRBJ2-3; TRBD2 is a possible D gene (5 bases). V lost 5 bases, J lost 8 bases, and 23 bases lay in between. Germline loops: CDR1 MNHEY, CDR2 SMNVEV (reference sequence). The CDR3 contains 16 residues. Here the CDR3 reads CASSPQTRVGAGTQYF. CDR3 nucleotides: TGTGCCAGCAGTCCCCAGACACGGGTGGGCGCGGGTACGCAGTATTTT.

The rearrangement links TRBV5-1 to TRBJ2-7; 7 nucleotides align to TRBD2. The ends lost 0 bases at V and 2 bases at J; junction bases unmatched: 2. The CDR3 runs to 14 residues. Germline CDR1 and CDR2: SGHRS and YFSETQ. The CDR3 sequence is CASSLVRGAYEQYF. In DNA form, the CDR3 reads TGCGCCAGCAGCTTGGTACGGGGGGCCTACGAGCAGTACTTC. Full variable domain (remainder filled in from reference TRBV5-1 and TRBJ2-7): KAGVTQTPRYLIKTRGQQVTLSCSPISGHRSVSWYQQTPGQGLQFLFEYFSETQRNKGNFPGRFSGRQFSNSRSEMNVSTLELGDSALYLCASSLVRGAYEQYFGPGTRLTVT.

The chain couples TRBV7-2 to TRBJ2-3, with 11 bases aligning to TRBD2. Germline lookup yields CDR1 SGHTA and CDR2 FQGNSA. The V and J ends lost 3 bases and 2 bases, in that order; junction bases with no gene match: 7. The CDR3 has 17 residues. CDR3 sequence reads: CASSFSASGGPTDTQYF. DNA for the CDR3: TGTGCCAGCAGCTTCTCGGCTAGCGGGGGGCCCACAGATACGCAGTATTTT.

The chain uses TRBV2 and TRBJ2-2; D is possibly TRBD2 (6 bases). The CDR3 consists of 15 residues. Germline CDR1 is SNHLY and CDR2 is FYNNEI. Trimming stripped 6 bases from V and 7 bases from J, with 18 bases between. The CDR3 DNA is TGTGCCAGCAGAGCCGGGACGGCCGGGGGCGGGGAGCTGTTTTTT. Its translation: CASRAGTAGGGELFF.

The CDR3 is CASSQHRLAAYNEQFF. The DNA of the CDR3 is TGCGCCAGCAGCCAACACCGACTAGCGGCCTACAATGAGCAGTTCTTC. The rearrangement uses TRBV4-3 and TRBJ2-1; TRBD2 matches at 9 bases. Trimming removed 2 bases from V and 2 bases from J; junction bases left unmatched: 4. The CDR3 extends over 16 amino acids. CDR1 and CDR2 from the germline V gene are LGHNA and YSLEER.

The chain joins TRBV7-2 to TRBJ2-7; 7 bases map to TRBD1. The length of the CDR3 is 12 residues. Germline V lookup: CDR1 SGHTA, CDR2 FQGNSA. V trimming: 5 bases; J trimming: 3 bases; junction bases outside the gene matches: 1. The CDR3 protein is CASSRTGYEQYF. The CDR3 nucleotides read TGTGCCAGCAGCCGGACAGGCTACGAGCAGTACTTC. The full variable domain, with the rest looked up from reference TRBV7-2 and TRBJ2-7, is GAGVSQSPSNKVTEKGKDVELRCDPISGHTALYWYRQSLGQGLEFLIYFQGNSAPDKSGLPSDRFSAERTGGSVSTLTIQRTQQEDSAVYLCASSRTGYEQYFGPGTRLTVT.